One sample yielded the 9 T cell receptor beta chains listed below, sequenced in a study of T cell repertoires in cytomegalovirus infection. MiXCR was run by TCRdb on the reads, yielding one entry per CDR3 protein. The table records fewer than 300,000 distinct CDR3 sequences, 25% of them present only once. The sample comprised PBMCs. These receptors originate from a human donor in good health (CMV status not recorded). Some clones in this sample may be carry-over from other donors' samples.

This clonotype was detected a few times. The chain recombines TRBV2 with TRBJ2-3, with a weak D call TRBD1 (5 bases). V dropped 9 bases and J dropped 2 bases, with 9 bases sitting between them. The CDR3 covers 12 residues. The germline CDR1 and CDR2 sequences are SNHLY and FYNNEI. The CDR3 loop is CASTDTTDTQYF. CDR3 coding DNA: TGTGCCAGTACGGACACCACAGATACGCAGTATTTT.

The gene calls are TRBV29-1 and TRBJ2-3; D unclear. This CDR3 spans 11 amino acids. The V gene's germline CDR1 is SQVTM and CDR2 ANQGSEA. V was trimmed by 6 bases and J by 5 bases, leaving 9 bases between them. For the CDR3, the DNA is TGCAGCGTGGGGAATCAAGATACGCAGTATTTT. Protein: CSVGNQDTQYF.

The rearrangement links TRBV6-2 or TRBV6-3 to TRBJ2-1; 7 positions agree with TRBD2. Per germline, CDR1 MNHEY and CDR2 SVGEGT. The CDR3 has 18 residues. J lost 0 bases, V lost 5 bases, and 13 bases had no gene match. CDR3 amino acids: CASSTPGRGGGSYNEQFF. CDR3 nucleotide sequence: TGTGCCAGCAGTACCCCCGGGCGGGGCGGGGGCTCCTACAATGAGCAGTTCTTC.

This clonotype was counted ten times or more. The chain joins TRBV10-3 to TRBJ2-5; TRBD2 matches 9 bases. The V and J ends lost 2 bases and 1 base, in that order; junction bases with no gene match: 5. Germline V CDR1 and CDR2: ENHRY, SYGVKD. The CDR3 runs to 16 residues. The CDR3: CAISEGQRGAQETQYF. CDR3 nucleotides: TGTGCCATCAGTGAGGGGCAGCGGGGGGCCCAAGAGACCCAGTACTTC.

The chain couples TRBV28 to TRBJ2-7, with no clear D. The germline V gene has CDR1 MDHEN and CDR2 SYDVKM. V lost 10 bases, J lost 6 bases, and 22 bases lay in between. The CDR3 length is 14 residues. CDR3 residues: CATAPPSLSGEQYF. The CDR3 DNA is TGTGCCACCGCTCCTCCCTCACTTTCGGGCGAGCAGTACTTC.

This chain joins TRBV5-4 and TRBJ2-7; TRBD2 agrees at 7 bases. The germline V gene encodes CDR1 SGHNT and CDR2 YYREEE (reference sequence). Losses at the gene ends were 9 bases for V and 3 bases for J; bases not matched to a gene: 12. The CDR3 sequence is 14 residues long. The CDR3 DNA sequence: TGTGCCACCGCCGAGGCGGGAGCGTTCTACGAGCAGTACTTC. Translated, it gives CATAEAGAFYEQYF. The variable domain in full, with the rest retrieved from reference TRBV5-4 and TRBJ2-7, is ETGVTQSPTHLIKTRGQQVTLRCSSQSGHNTVSWYQQALGQGPQFIFQYYREEENGRGNFPPRFSGLQFPNYSSELNVNALELDDSALYLCATAEAGAFYEQYFGPGTRLTVT.

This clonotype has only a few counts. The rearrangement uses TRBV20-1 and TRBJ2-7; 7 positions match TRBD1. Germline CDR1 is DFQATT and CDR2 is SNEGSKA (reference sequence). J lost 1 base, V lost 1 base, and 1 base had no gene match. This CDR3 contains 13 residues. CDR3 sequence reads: CSARGGQSYEQYV. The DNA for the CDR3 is TGCAGTGCTAGAGGGGGACAGTCCTACGAGCAGTACGTC.

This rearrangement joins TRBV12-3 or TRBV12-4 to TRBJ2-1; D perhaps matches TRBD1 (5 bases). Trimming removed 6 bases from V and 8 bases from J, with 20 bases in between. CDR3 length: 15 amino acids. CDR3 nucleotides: TGTGCCAGCAGCGCCGACAGACGCGCCGGTGATGAGCAGTTCTTC. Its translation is CASSADRRAGDEQFF.

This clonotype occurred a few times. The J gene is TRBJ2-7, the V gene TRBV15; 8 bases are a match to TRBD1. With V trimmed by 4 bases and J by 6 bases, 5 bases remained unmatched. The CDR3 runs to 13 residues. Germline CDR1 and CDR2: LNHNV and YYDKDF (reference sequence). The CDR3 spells CATSTRQGSEQYF. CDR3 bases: TGTGCCACCAGCACCCGACAGGGGTCCGAGCAGTACTTC. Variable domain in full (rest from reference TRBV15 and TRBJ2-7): DAMVIQNPRYQVTQFGKPVTLSCSQTLNHNVMYWYQQKSSQAPKLLFHYYDKDFNNEADTPDNFQSRRPNTSFCFLDIRSPGLGDTAMYLCATSTRQGSEQYFGPGTRLTVT.